The text below deals with one T cell receptor (beta chain). The data originate from a study of blood T cell repertoires in COVID-19. Across the whole study: PBMCs, B-cell-depleted T cells, or T cells provided the cDNA or gDNA that made up the material.

The repertoire was sequenced with immunoSEQ multiplex PCR; TCRdb's copy has only in-frame clones and lacks some. Here the sample spans more than 85,000 clones, 80% to 95% being singletons. The clonotype was recovered from a man between 65 and 79 years old with acute or convalescent COVID-19. Sequencing was carried out using peripheral blood.

CDR3 region: CASSLPRGNNSPLHF. The CDR3 DNA reads as TGTGCCAGCAGTCTACCCAGGGGGAATAATTCACCCCTCCACTTT. This chain uses TRBV6-1 with TRBJ1-6; 7 bases map to TRBD1. V was pared by 5 bases and J by 5 bases, with 6 bases of the junction left unmatched. The CDR3 covers 15 residues. The germline V gene has CDR1 MNHNS and CDR2 SASEGT.